The clone carrying this T cell receptor (beta chain) occurred a few times. The ends were cut back, 5 bases at V and 4 bases at J, with 12 bases in the middle. Germline-derived CDR1 and CDR2 are SGHRS and YFSETQ. CDR3 length: 13 amino acids. These data come from a study of blood T cell repertoires in COVID-19. The protocol was immunoSEQ multiplex PCR, while the TCRdb copy is restricted to in-frame clones and leaves out a portion. In the table there are roughly 380,000 clones, approximately 80% of which are singletons. The rearrangement joins TRBV5-1 to TRBJ1-1; D might be TRBD1 (5 bases). The sequencing input was peripheral blood. This sequence was found in a human donor with acute or convalescent COVID-19. The donor label of this sample is uncertain. The CDR3: CASRRIRGTEAFF. For the CDR3, the DNA is TGCGCCAGCAGACGGATTAGGGGCACTGAAGCTTTCTTT.